The rows below give T cell receptor beta chains drawn from one sample of a study of blood T cell repertoires in COVID-19. Some clones are missing from TCRdb's copy, which holds only in-frame ones; the method was immunoSEQ multiplex PCR. The top ten hold approximately 5.8% of the sample, which has 95,000 to 150,000 clones, around 83% seen once. Source material: peripheral blood. All receptors come from an elderly man with active or convalescent COVID-19. CDR3s include the opening cysteine and the closing phenylalanine or tryptophan. The D gene is left open where the match is weak. Not all rows give a size; the values are once, few, many and, for expanded clones, a class.

d_call: NA
j_call: TRBJ2-7
clone_size: NA
v_call: TRBV18
cdr3_nt: TGTGCCAGCTCACCAGAAGGGGGTACCGAGCAGTACTTC
cdr3_aa: CASSPEGGTEQYF

d_call: TRBD1
j_call: TRBJ1-3
clone_size: NA
v_call: TRBV6-2/TRBV6-3
cdr3_nt: TGTGCCAGCAGTTACGAAAGGGGGCTCGGAAACACCATATATTTT
cdr3_aa: CASSYERGLGNTIYF

d_call: NA
j_call: TRBJ2-2
clone_size: NA
v_call: TRBV4-1
cdr3_nt: TGCGCCAGCAGCCAAGAGGGGCAGGGGAAACTTAACACCGGGGAGCTGTTTTTT
cdr3_aa: CASSQEGQGKLNTGELFF

d_call: NA
j_call: TRBJ2-1
clone_size: NA
v_call: TRBV19
cdr3_nt: TGTGCCAGTAGTATAGATGAAGACCTAGGGCAGTTCTTC
cdr3_aa: CASSIDEDLGQFF

d_call: NA
j_call: TRBJ2-6
clone_size: NA
v_call: TRBV4-1
cdr3_nt: TGCGCCAGCAGCCAGCCGCCCGTTAATTCCCACTTTGGGGCCAACGTCCTGACTTTC
cdr3_aa: CASSQPPVNSHFGANVLTF

d_call: NA
j_call: TRBJ2-3
clone_size: NA
v_call: TRBV5-6
cdr3_nt: TGTGCCAGCAGCTTAGTACTAGAGGGCACAGATACGCAGTATTTT
cdr3_aa: CASSLVLEGTDTQYF

d_call: NA
j_call: TRBJ2-5
clone_size: NA
v_call: TRBV6-5
cdr3_nt: TGTGCCAGCAGTTACTCGGGAGACCCCCTTTACTTC
cdr3_aa: CASSYSGDPLYF

d_call: TRBD2
j_call: TRBJ2-1
clone_size: NA
v_call: TRBV27
cdr3_nt: TGTGCCAGTCTTAGCGGGGGGTTCGGCAATGAGCAGTTCTTC
cdr3_aa: CASLSGGFGNEQFF

d_call: NA
j_call: TRBJ2-1
clone_size: NA
v_call: TRBV7-2
cdr3_nt: TGTGCCAGCAGCTTAGCGCCTGGGAGCGATGAGCAGTTCTTC
cdr3_aa: CASSLAPGSDEQFF

d_call: NA
j_call: TRBJ2-1
clone_size: NA
v_call: TRBV6-5
cdr3_nt: TGTGCCAGCAGTCAACCAGGGGGGAAAAACAATGAGCAGTTCTTC
cdr3_aa: CASSQPGGKNNEQFF

d_call: TRBD1
j_call: TRBJ1-2
clone_size: NA
v_call: TRBV6-2/TRBV6-3
cdr3_nt: TGTGCCAGCAGTCAGGGGGTCTACGGCTACACCTTC
cdr3_aa: CASSQGVYGYTF

d_call: NA
j_call: TRBJ1-2
clone_size: NA
v_call: TRBV4-3
cdr3_nt: TGCGCCTTCGACAGGAGAACCAACTATGGCTACACCTTC
cdr3_aa: CAFDRRTNYGYTF

d_call: TRBD1
j_call: TRBJ2-3
clone_size: NA
v_call: TRBV29-1
cdr3_nt: TGCAGCGTTGAAGGGACAGGGGGAGGCACAGATACGCAGTATTTT
cdr3_aa: CSVEGTGGGTDTQYF

d_call: TRBD1
j_call: TRBJ2-1
clone_size: NA
v_call: TRBV6-4
cdr3_nt: TGTGCCAGCAGTGACTCGGGACAGGGCAACAATGAGCAGTTCTTC
cdr3_aa: CASSDSGQGNNEQFF

d_call: NA
j_call: TRBJ2-3
clone_size: NA
v_call: TRBV30
cdr3_nt: TGTGCCTGGAGTGGGAAGGGGGCAGATACGCAGTATTTT
cdr3_aa: CAWSGKGADTQYF

d_call: NA
j_call: TRBJ2-6
clone_size: NA
v_call: TRBV6-5
cdr3_nt: TGTGCCAGCAGTTACCGGGGAGGTACTGGGGCCAACGTCCTGACTTTC
cdr3_aa: CASSYRGGTGANVLTF

d_call: NA
j_call: TRBJ2-3
clone_size: NA
v_call: TRBV7-9
cdr3_nt: TGTGCCAGCAGCTTAGGTCAGGGGACAGATACGCAGTATTTT
cdr3_aa: CASSLGQGTDTQYF

d_call: NA
j_call: TRBJ1-3
clone_size: few
v_call: TRBV3-1/TRBV3-2
cdr3_nt: TGTGCCAGCAGCCGAGGACAGAGCTCTGGAAACACCATATATTTT
cdr3_aa: CASSRGQSSGNTIYF

d_call: TRBD2
j_call: TRBJ2-5
clone_size: NA
v_call: TRBV11-3
cdr3_nt: TGTGCCAGCAGCACCCGGACTAGCGGGGGAGGGGAGACCCAGTACTTC
cdr3_aa: CASSTRTSGGGETQYF

d_call: TRBD2
j_call: TRBJ2-3
clone_size: NA
v_call: TRBV18
cdr3_nt: TGTGCCAGCTCACTTGGGACTAGGGGGGCGGCAGATACGCAGTATTTT
cdr3_aa: CASSLGTRGAADTQYF

d_call: TRBD2
j_call: TRBJ2-2
clone_size: NA
v_call: TRBV7-2
cdr3_nt: TGTGCCAGCAGCCCAGGACTAGCGGGGGGGCCCACCGGGGAGCTGTTTTTT
cdr3_aa: CASSPGLAGGPTGELFF

d_call: NA
j_call: TRBJ2-5
clone_size: NA
v_call: TRBV5-5
cdr3_nt: TGTGCCAGCAGCCCAGAAGGACAGTCCACTGTAGGGACCCAGTACTTC
cdr3_aa: CASSPEGQSTVGTQYF

d_call: NA
j_call: TRBJ1-2
clone_size: NA
v_call: TRBV5-6
cdr3_nt: TGTGCCAGCAGCTTGGCCGGGTCCCCCGGAGGCTACACCTTC
cdr3_aa: CASSLAGSPGGYTF

d_call: NA
j_call: TRBJ2-1
clone_size: once
v_call: TRBV12-3/TRBV12-4
cdr3_nt: TGTGCCAGCAGTTTAGGAGGGAATGAGCAGTTCTTC
cdr3_aa: CASSLGGNEQFF

d_call: TRBD1
j_call: TRBJ1-6
clone_size: NA
v_call: TRBV7-2
cdr3_nt: TGTGCCAGCAGCCCCGGACAGGGTTTGTCACCCCTCCACTTT
cdr3_aa: CASSPGQGLSPLHF

d_call: TRBD1
j_call: TRBJ2-3
clone_size: NA
v_call: TRBV7-9
cdr3_nt: TGTGCCAGCAGCTTAGGGGGACAGGGGCTCACAGATACGCAGTATTTT
cdr3_aa: CASSLGGQGLTDTQYF

d_call: NA
j_call: TRBJ2-5
clone_size: NA
v_call: TRBV6-2/TRBV6-3
cdr3_nt: TGTGCCAGCAGCCGACACCCCCAAGAGACCCAGTACTTC
cdr3_aa: CASSRHPQETQYF

d_call: NA
j_call: TRBJ1-1
clone_size: NA
v_call: TRBV27
cdr3_nt: TGTGCCAGCAGTCTAAACTTGGACACTGAAGCTTTCTTT
cdr3_aa: CASSLNLDTEAFF

d_call: TRBD1
j_call: TRBJ1-5
clone_size: NA
v_call: TRBV10-3
cdr3_nt: TGTGCCATCAGTAACCCGGGACAGAGAAATCAGCCCCAGCATTTT
cdr3_aa: CAISNPGQRNQPQHF

d_call: TRBD2
j_call: TRBJ2-1
clone_size: NA
v_call: TRBV15
cdr3_nt: TGTGCCACCAGCAGAGGTAGCGGGTTAACCTACAATGAGCAGTTCTTC
cdr3_aa: CATSRGSGLTYNEQFF

d_call: TRBD2
j_call: TRBJ2-1
clone_size: NA
v_call: TRBV4-1
cdr3_nt: TGCGCCAGCAGCCAAGTGGGAGCGGGGCGAAATGAGCAGTTCTTC
cdr3_aa: CASSQVGAGRNEQFF

d_call: TRBD1
j_call: TRBJ1-1
clone_size: NA
v_call: TRBV30
cdr3_nt: TGTGCCTGGGGAAGGGACAGGAACACTGAAGCTTTCTTT
cdr3_aa: CAWGRDRNTEAFF

d_call: TRBD2
j_call: TRBJ2-3
clone_size: NA
v_call: TRBV4-1
cdr3_nt: TGCGCCAGCAGCCATAGAAGCGGGGGGTCTAGCACAGATACGCAGTATTTT
cdr3_aa: CASSHRSGGSSTDTQYF

d_call: TRBD1
j_call: TRBJ1-2
clone_size: NA
v_call: TRBV2
cdr3_nt: TGTGCCAGCAGTGAAGGACAGGGGTTGGGGGGCTACACCTTC
cdr3_aa: CASSEGQGLGGYTF

d_call: TRBD1
j_call: TRBJ1-3
clone_size: NA
v_call: TRBV3-1/TRBV3-2
cdr3_nt: TGTGCCAGCAGCCAACCGACGACAGGGGGTGGAAACACCATATATTTT
cdr3_aa: CASSQPTTGGGNTIYF

d_call: NA
j_call: TRBJ2-7
clone_size: NA
v_call: TRBV19
cdr3_nt: TGTGCCACCTCCCCGGGAGCAGGGTACTACGTGGAGCAGTACTTC
cdr3_aa: CATSPGAGYYVEQYF

d_call: NA
j_call: TRBJ1-4
clone_size: NA
v_call: TRBV6-2/TRBV6-3
cdr3_nt: TGTGCCAGCAGTTACTCGTCGAGGACAACTAATGAAAAACTGTTTTTT
cdr3_aa: CASSYSSRTTNEKLFF

d_call: NA
j_call: TRBJ1-6
clone_size: NA
v_call: TRBV4-3
cdr3_nt: TGCGCCAGCCGCCGGGGGGATTCACCCCTCCACTTT
cdr3_aa: CASRRGDSPLHF